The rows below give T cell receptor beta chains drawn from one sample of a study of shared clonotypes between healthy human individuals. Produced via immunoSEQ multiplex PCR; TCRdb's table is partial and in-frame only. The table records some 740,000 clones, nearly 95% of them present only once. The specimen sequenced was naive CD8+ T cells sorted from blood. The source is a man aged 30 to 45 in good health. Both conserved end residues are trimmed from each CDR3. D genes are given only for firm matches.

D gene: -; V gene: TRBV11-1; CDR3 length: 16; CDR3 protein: ASSLAWEGYGRHTEAF
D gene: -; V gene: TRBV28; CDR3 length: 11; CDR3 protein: ASSLGTEETQY
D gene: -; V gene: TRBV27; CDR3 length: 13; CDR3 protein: ASSLSSGMNQPQH
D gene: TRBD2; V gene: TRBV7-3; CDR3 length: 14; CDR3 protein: ASSLSVGGPYNEQF
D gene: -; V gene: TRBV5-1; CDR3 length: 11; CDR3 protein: ASSLLNLHEQY
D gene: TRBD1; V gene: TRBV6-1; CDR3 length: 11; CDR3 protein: ASSPGQLYEQY
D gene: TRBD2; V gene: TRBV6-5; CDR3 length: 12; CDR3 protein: ASSWTSGSYEQY
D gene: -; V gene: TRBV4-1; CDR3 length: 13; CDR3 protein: ASSQELRVIEGYT
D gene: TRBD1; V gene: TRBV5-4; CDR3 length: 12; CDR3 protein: ASSGRGENTEAF
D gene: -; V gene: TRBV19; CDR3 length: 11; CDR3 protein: ATSWSGSYEQY
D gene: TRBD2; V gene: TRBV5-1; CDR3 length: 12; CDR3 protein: ASTPGGRTDTQY
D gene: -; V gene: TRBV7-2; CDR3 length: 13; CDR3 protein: ASSLGDGITYEQY
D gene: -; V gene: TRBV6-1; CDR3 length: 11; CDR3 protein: AGADLSTYEQY
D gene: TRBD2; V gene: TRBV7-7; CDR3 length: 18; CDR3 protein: ASSLSHISNLAGAYNEQF
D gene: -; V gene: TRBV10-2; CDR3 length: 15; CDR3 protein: ASSGGPRDARIYEQY
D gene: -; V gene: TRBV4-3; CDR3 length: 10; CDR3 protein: ASSQRGRVTF